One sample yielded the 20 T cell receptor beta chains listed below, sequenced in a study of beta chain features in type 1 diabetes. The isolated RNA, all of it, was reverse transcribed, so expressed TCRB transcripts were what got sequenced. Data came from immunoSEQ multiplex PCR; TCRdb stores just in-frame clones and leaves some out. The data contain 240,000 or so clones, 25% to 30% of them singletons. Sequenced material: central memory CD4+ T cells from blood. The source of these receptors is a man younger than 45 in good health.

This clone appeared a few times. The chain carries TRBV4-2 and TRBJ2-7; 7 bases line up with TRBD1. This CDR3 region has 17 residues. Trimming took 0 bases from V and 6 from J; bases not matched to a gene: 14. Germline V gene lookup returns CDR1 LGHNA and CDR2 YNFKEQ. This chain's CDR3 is CASSQEQLGRGTGEQYF. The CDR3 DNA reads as TGTGCCAGCAGCCAAGAGCAACTAGGCAGGGGGACCGGCGAGCAGTACTTC.

The CDR3, as DNA: TGTGCCTGGAGTGGCCCCCACAATGAGCAGTTCTTC. Translation: CAWSGPHNEQFF. The chain employs TRBV30 and TRBJ2-1; D gene unclear. The CDR3 spans 12 residues. V was shortened by 1 base and J by 5 bases, with 6 bases between the two germline ends. Germline loops: CDR1 GTSNPN, CDR2 SVGIG (reference sequence).

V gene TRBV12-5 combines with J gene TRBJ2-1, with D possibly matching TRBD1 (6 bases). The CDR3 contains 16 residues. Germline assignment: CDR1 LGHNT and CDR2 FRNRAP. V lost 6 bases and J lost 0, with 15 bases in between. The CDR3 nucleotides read TGTGCTAGTGGCCCAACCGGACAGTCCTCCTACAATGAGCAGTTCTTC. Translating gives CASGPTGQSSYNEQFF.

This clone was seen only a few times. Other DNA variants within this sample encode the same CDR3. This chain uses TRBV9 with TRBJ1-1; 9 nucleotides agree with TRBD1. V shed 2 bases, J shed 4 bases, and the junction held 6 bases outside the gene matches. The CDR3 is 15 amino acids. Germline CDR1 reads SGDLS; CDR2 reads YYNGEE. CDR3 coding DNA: TGTGCCAGCAGCGTTACAGGGGGCAGGACCACTGAAGCTTTCTTT. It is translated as CASSVTGGRTTEAFF.

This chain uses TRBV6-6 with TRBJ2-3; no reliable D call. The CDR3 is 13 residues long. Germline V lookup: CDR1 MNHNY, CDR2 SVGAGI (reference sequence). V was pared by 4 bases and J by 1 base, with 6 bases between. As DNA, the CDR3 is TGTGCCAGCAGTTCCCCGGGCACAGATACGCAGTATTTT. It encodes CASSSPGTDTQYF.

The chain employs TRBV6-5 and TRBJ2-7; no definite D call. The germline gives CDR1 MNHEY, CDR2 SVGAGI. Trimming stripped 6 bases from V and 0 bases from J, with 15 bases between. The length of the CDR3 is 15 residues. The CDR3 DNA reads TGTGCCAGCAGGCCTGGACGGATTAGCTCCTACGAGCAGTACTTC. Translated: CASRPGRISSYEQYF.

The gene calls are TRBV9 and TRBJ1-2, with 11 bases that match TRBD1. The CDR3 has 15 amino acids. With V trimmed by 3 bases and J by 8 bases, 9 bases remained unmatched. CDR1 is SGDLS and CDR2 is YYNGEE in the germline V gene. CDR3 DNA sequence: TGTGCCAGCAGCGACACCGGGACAGGGGGAATCGGCTACACCTTC. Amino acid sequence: CASSDTGTGGIGYTF.

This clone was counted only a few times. The CDR3 coding sequence is TGTGCCACTTCGGGGAGGGGCTCCAAAAACATTCAGTACTTC. It yields the protein CATSGRGSKNIQYF. This chain links TRBV14 with TRBJ2-4; 7 nucleotides align to TRBD2. From germline, CDR1 is SGHDN and CDR2 FVKESK. The CDR3 runs 14 residues. After removal of 10 bases from V and 2 bases from J, the junction contained 8 bases not matched to a gene.

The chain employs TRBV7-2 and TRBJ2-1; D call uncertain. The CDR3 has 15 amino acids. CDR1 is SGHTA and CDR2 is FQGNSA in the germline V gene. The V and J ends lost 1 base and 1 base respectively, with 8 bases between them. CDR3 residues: CASSLDFQSYNEQFF. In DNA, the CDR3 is TGTGCCAGCAGCTTAGACTTTCAGTCCTACAATGAGCAGTTCTTC.

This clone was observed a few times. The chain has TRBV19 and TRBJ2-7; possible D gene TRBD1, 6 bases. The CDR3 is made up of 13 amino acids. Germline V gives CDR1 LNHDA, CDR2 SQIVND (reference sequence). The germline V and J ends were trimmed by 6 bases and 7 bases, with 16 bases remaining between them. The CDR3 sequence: CASSSGHPWEQYF. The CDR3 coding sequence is TGTGCCAGTAGCTCGGGACACCCTTGGGAGCAGTACTTC.

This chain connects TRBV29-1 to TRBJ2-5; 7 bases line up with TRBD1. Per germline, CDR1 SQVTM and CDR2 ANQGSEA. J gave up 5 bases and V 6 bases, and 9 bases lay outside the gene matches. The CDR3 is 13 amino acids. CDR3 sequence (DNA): TGCAGCGTCAGGACAGGCGCCGCGGAGACCCAGTACTTC. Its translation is CSVRTGAAETQYF.

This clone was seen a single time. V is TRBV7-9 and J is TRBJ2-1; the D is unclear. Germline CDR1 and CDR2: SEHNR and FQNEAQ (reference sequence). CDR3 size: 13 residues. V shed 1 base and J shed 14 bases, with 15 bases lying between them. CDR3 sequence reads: CASSLGGDFQEFF. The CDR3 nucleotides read TGTGCCAGCAGCTTAGGTGGCGACTTCCAAGAGTTCTTC.

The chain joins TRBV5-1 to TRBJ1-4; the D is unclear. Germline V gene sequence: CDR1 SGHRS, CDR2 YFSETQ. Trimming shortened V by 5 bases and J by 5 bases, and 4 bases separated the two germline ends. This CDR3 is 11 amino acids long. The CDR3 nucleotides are TGCGCCAGCAGGTTGAATGAAAAACTGTTTTTT. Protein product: CASRLNEKLFF.

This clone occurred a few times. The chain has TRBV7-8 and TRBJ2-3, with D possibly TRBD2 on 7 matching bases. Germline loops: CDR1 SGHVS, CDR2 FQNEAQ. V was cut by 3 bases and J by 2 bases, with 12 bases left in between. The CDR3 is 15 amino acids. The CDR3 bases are TGTGCCAGCAGCTTGAGGGGGGGGCACACAGATACGCAGTATTTT. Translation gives CASSLRGGHTDTQYF.

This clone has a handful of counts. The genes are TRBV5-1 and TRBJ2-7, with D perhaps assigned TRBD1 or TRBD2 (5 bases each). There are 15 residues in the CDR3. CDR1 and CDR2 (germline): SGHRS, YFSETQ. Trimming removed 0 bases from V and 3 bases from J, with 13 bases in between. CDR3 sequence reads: CASSLEDWGSYEQYF. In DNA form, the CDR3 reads TGCGCCAGCAGCTTGGAAGACTGGGGGAGCTACGAGCAGTACTTC. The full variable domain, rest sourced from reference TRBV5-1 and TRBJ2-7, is KAGVTQTPRYLIKTRGQQVTLSCSPISGHRSVSWYQQTPGQGLQFLFEYFSETQRNKGNFPGRFSGRQFSNSRSEMNVSTLELGDSALYLCASSLEDWGSYEQYFGPGTRLTVT.

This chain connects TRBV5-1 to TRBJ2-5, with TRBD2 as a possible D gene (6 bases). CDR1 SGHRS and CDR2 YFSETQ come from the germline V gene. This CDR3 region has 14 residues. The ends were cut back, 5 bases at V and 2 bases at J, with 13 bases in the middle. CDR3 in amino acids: CASSSGRGQETQYF. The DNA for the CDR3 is TGCGCCAGCAGTTCGGGACGGGGGCAAGAGACCCAGTACTTC.

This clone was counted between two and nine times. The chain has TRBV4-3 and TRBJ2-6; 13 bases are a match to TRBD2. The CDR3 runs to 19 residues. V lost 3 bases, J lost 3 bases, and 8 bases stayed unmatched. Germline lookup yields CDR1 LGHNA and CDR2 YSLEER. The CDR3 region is CASSQELAGGPGGANVLTF. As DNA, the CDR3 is TGCGCCAGCAGCCAGGAACTAGCGGGAGGGCCCGGTGGGGCCAACGTCCTGACTTTC.

The CDR3 coding sequence is TGTGCCAGCAGCCCAACTAGGGGCGGCACAGATACGCAGTATTTT. It specifies CASSPTRGGTDTQYF. J is TRBJ2-3 and V is TRBV25-1; D is perhaps TRBD1 or TRBD2 (5 bases each). Between the trimmed V and J ends, which lost 6 bases and 1 base, there was a span of 14 bases. CDR1 is MGHDK and CDR2 is SYGVNS in the germline V gene. The CDR3 runs 15 residues. Full variable domain (missing parts from reference TRBV25-1 and TRBJ2-3): EADIYQTPRYLVIGTGKKITLECSQTMGHDKMYWYQQDPGMELHLIHYSYGVNSTEKGDLSSESTVSRIRTEHFPLTLESARPSHTSQYLCASSPTRGGTDTQYFGPGTRLTVL.

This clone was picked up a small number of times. As DNA, the CDR3 is TGTGCCAGCACCCAAGCGGGGAACCCCTACAATGAGCAGTTCTTC. It encodes CASTQAGNPYNEQFF. The chain employs TRBV7-9 and TRBJ2-1, with 7 bases that match TRBD2. The CDR3 sequence is 15 residues long. The V segment lost 7 bases and the J segment 2 bases; nucleotides outside the gene matches: 8. The germline gives CDR1 SEHNR, CDR2 FQNEAQ (reference sequence).

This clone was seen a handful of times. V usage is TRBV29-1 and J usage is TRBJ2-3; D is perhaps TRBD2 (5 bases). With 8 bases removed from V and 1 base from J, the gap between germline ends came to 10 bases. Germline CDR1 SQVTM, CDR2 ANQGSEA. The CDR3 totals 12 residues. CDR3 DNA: TGCAGCTCGACGGAGGGCACAGATACGCAGTATTTT. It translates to CSSTEGTDTQYF.